These T cell receptor beta chains were read from a single sample in a study of response to subunit inactivated influenza vaccine. TCRdb called the RT-PCR reads again in MiXCR, with one record for every CDR3 protein. The sample records around 480,000 distinct CDR3 sequences, approximately 11% being singletons. The specimen was PBMCs from blood, collected about 40 days after vaccination. The receptors here all came from a man aged 45 to 65 who received an inactivated influenza vaccine. CDR3s include the opening cysteine and the closing phenylalanine or tryptophan. The D gene is left open where the match is weak. Where a row states a size, it is once, few, many or the class of an expanded clone; other rows omit it.

d_call j_call v_call clone_size cdr3_aa cdr3_nt
TRBD1 TRBJ2-2 TRBV20-1 few CSADGWDRDTGELFF TGCAGTGCCGATGGCTGGGACAGGGACACCGGGGAGCTGTTTTTT
TRBD1 TRBJ2-2 TRBV5-1 - CASSYWTGANTGELFF TGCGCCAGCAGCTACTGGACAGGCGCGAACACCGGGGAGCTGTTTTTT
- TRBJ2-4 TRBV5-1 - CASSLAGTGNLNIQYF TGCGCCAGCAGCTTGGCTGGGACCGGAAATTTAAACATTCAGTACTTC
TRBD2 TRBJ2-3 TRBV7-6 - CASSLGLAGAHKTSTDTQYF TGTGCCAGCAGCCTGGGCCTAGCGGGAGCCCACAAAACTAGCACAGATACGCAGTATTTT
- TRBJ2-7 TRBV5-1 - CASSSQGGGEQYF TGCGCCAGCAGTTCCCAGGGTGGGGGCGAGCAGTACTTC
TRBD1 TRBJ1-5 TRBV7-2 - CASSSDRAGQPQHF TGTGCCAGCAGCTCAGACAGGGCTGGTCAGCCCCAGCATTTT
- TRBJ1-4 TRBV12-3/TRBV12-4 few CASRGLATNEKLFF TGTGCCAGCAGGGGATTGGCAACTAATGAAAAACTGTTTTTT
TRBD2 TRBJ2-1 TRBV7-2 - CASSFSRLAGNDEQFF TGTGCCAGCAGCTTTTCTCGCCTAGCGGGGAACGATGAGCAGTTCTTC
TRBD1 TRBJ1-1 TRBV11-1 few CASSRTSLRGGWEATEAFF TGTGCCAGCAGCCGAACCAGCCTCAGGGGGGGCTGGGAAGCAACTGAAGCTTTCTTT
- TRBJ1-1 TRBV10-3 few CAISRTSGAATEAFF TGTGCCATCAGTCGGACGTCAGGGGCGGCCACTGAAGCTTTCTTT
TRBD2 TRBJ2-2 TRBV7-3 few CASSLQGPLSGINTGELFF TGTGCCAGCAGCTTACAAGGTCCCCTTAGCGGGATTAACACCGGGGAGCTGTTTTTT
- TRBJ1-4 TRBV7-2 - CASSFSVRDNEKLFF TGTGCCAGCAGCTTTTCCGTCAGGGACAATGAAAAACTGTTTTTT
TRBD2 TRBJ2-6 TRBV4-2 few CASSQNTRGLVSNVLTF TGTGCCAGCAGCCAGAATACTCGAGGACTAGTTTCCAACGTCCTGACTTTC
- TRBJ2-7 TRBV10-3 few CAISVRLEGEQYF TGTGCCATCAGTGTACGACTAGAAGGCGAGCAGTACTTC
TRBD2 TRBJ2-3 TRBV5-1 - CASSLYGTSGRLSTDTQYF TGCGCCAGCAGCTTGTATGGGACTAGCGGGAGGCTAAGCACAGATACGCAGTATTTT
- TRBJ1-1 TRBV25-1 many CASSDERSITEAFF TGTGCCAGCAGTGATGAGCGTAGTATCACTGAAGCTTTCTTT
- TRBJ2-6 TRBV5-5 many CASSSLGGDGANVLTF TGTGCCAGCAGCTCCCTCGGAGGGGATGGGGCCAACGTCCTGACTTTC
TRBD2 TRBJ2-7 TRBV27 few CATGGGRGYEQYF TGTGCCACCGGGGGGGGGAGGGGATACGAGCAGTACTTC
- TRBJ1-1 TRBV7-2 - CASSYGVGFEAFF TGTGCCAGCAGCTATGGGGTTGGTTTTGAAGCTTTCTTT
- TRBJ1-2 TRBV7-9 few CASSFLAAIGYTF TGTGCCAGCAGCTTCTTGGCAGCAATAGGCTACACCTTC
TRBD1 TRBJ2-2 TRBV20-1 - CSARDQGAGVAGELFF TGCAGTGCTAGAGATCAGGGGGCGGGCGTTGCCGGGGAGCTGTTTTTT
TRBD2 TRBJ2-5 TRBV3-1 - CASRPTSGRGQETQYF TGTGCCAGCAGACCTACTAGCGGGAGGGGACAAGAGACCCAGTACTTC
- TRBJ1-1 TRBV10-3 - CAIGRNTEAFF TGTGCCATCGGGCGGAACACTGAAGCTTTCTTT
- TRBJ2-1 TRBV12-3/TRBV12-4 few CASRGNGNEQFF TGTGCCAGCAGGGGAAATGGCAATGAGCAGTTCTTC